The 10 T cell receptor beta chains below were found in one sample sequenced in a study of beta chain features in type 1 diabetes. Reverse transcribing all isolated RNA meant expressed TCRB transcripts were sequenced. TCRdb keeps only in-frame clones here, not all; method: immunoSEQ multiplex PCR. The table includes about 250,000 clones, roughly 14% detected once. What was sequenced was naive CD4+ T cells from blood. These TCRs come from a middle-aged woman in good health.

The V call is TRBV9, the J call TRBJ1-3; D might be TRBD1 (5 bases). This CDR3 contains 16 residues. CDR1 is SGDLS, CDR2 YYNGEE, per germline. V was pared by 2 bases and J by 7 bases, with 19 bases between. The CDR3 here is CASSVGPGPGGNTIYF. As DNA, the CDR3 is TGTGCCAGCAGCGTGGGACCAGGACCCGGGGGGAACACCATATATTTT.

The chain is built from TRBV5-1 and TRBJ1-6, with D hard to call. This CDR3 is built from 17 residues. Germline V gene sequence: CDR1 SGHRS, CDR2 YFSETQ. V shed 2 bases and J shed 5 bases, with 17 bases lying between them. The CDR3 DNA sequence: TGCGCCAGCAGCTTCGGTCAGGTAGCGGGTCATAATTCACCCCTCCACTTT. Translation gives CASSFGQVAGHNSPLHF.

This chain links TRBV28 with TRBJ1-5; D is perhaps TRBD1 (5 bases). The CDR3 sequence is 14 residues long. V was pared by 3 bases and J by 3 bases, with 9 bases between. Germline V gene lookup returns CDR1 MDHEN and CDR2 SYDVKM. CDR3 region: CASSFETVNQPQHF. CDR3 in DNA: TGTGCCAGCAGTTTTGAGACAGTCAATCAGCCCCAGCATTTT.

J is TRBJ2-5 and V is TRBV9, with D possibly being TRBD2 (6 bases). Germline lookup yields CDR1 SGDLS and CDR2 YYNGEE. CDR3 size: 14 residues. V lost 3 bases and J lost 4, with 13 bases in between. This CDR3 is CASSETSLVETQYF. CDR3 in DNA: TGTGCCAGCAGCGAGACTAGTCTCGTAGAGACCCAGTACTTC.

The chain has TRBV15 and TRBJ1-2; no clear D. The germline CDR1 and CDR2 sequences are LNHNV and YYDKDF (reference sequence). The CDR3 length is 15 residues. V dropped 0 bases and J dropped 3 bases, with 11 bases sitting between them. The CDR3 nucleotides read TGTGCCACCAGCAGAGATAGAAGTATTTACTATGGCTACACCTTC. It yields the protein CATSRDRSIYYGYTF.

J is TRBJ2-3 and V is TRBV6-5; the match to TRBD2 covers 7 bases. Germline CDR1 is MNHEY and CDR2 is SVGAGI. This CDR3 is 14 amino acids long. With V trimmed by 6 bases and J by 4 bases, 7 bases remained unmatched. CDR3 loop: CASSRGGSSDTQYF. The CDR3 region has the DNA TGTGCCAGCAGCCGCGGGGGAAGCTCAGATACGCAGTATTTT.

J is TRBJ1-2 and V is TRBV5-6; 10 positions match TRBD1. Per the germline V gene, CDR1 is SGHDT and CDR2 is YYEEEE. The junction had 9 bases not matched to a gene; V was cut back by 4 bases and J by 6 bases. CDR3 size: 15 residues. The CDR3: CASSVDRGLTNGYTF. The CDR3 DNA is TGTGCCAGCAGCGTAGACAGGGGGCTTACAAATGGCTACACCTTC. Complete variable domain (other parts from reference TRBV5-6 and TRBJ1-2): DAGVTQSPTHLIKTRGQQVTLRCSPKSGHDTVSWYQQALGQGPQFIFQYYEEEERQRGNFPDRFSGHQFPNYSSELNVNALLLGDSALYLCASSVDRGLTNGYTFGSGTRLTVV.

This clone was observed a handful of times. J is TRBJ2-7 and V is TRBV4-1; D may be TRBD1 (5 bases). The germline V gene encodes CDR1 MGHRA and CDR2 YSYEKL. Trimming left V 2 bases short and J 4 bases short, with 24 bases between. This CDR3 is built from 18 residues. This CDR3 is CASSQNPFKGIPTYEQYF. In nucleotides, the CDR3 is TGCGCCAGCAGCCAAAATCCGTTTAAGGGGATCCCGACTTACGAGCAGTACTTC.

This clone was seen a few times. The chain links TRBV6-6 to TRBJ1-5; 8 positions agree with TRBD1. CDR1 is MNHNY and CDR2 is SVGAGI in the germline V gene (reference sequence). This CDR3 is built from 16 residues. V lost 0 bases and J lost 2; bases outside the gene matches: 3. CDR3 sequence reads: CASSYSQGAGNQPQHF. The DNA of the CDR3 is TGTGCCAGCAGTTACTCCCAGGGGGCTGGCAATCAGCCCCAGCATTTT.

This clone was detected only a few times. The CDR3 is CASKRDNGELFF. The DNA for the CDR3 is TGCGCCAGCAAGCGGGATAACGGGGAGCTGTTTTTT. The rearrangement uses TRBV5-1 and TRBJ2-2; 7 bases map to TRBD2. CDR1 is SGHRS and CDR2 is YFSETQ in the germline V gene. J lost 7 bases, V lost 6 bases, and 3 bases had no gene match. The CDR3 extends over 12 amino acids.